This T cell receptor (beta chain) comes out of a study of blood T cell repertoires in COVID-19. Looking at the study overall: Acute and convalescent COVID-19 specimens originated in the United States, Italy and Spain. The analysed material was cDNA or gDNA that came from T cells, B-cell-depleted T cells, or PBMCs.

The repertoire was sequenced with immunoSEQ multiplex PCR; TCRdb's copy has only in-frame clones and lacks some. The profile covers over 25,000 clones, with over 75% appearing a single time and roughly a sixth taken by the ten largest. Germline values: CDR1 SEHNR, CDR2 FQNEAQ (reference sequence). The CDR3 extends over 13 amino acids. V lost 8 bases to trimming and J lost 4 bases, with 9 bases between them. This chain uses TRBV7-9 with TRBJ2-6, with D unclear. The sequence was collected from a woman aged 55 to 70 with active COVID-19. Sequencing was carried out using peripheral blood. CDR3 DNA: TGTGCCAGCTCCCCCCTGGGGGCCAACGTCCTGACTTTC. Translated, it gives CASSPLGANVLTF.